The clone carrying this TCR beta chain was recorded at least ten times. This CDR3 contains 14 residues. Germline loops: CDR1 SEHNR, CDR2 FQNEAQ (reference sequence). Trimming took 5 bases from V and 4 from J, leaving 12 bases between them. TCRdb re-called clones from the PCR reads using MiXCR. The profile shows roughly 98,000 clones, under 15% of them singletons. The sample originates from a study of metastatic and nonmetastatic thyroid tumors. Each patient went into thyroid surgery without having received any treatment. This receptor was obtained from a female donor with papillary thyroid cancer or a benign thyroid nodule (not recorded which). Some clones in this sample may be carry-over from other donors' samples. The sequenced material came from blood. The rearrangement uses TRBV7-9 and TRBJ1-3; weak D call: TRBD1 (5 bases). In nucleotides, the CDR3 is TGTGCCAGCAGCCCCCAGGGTGCAGGAAACACCATATATTTT. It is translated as CASSPQGAGNTIYF.